These T cell receptor beta chains were read from a single sample in a study of blood T cell repertoires in COVID-19. Repertoires were generated with immunoSEQ multiplex PCR, while TCRdb's copy carries only in-frame clones and drops some. The sample comprises about 140,000 clones, 87% of which are singletons, and roughly 4% rests with the top ten. The sample comprised peripheral blood. The receptor set was obtained from a middle-aged woman with acute or convalescent COVID-19. CDR3s include the opening cysteine and the closing phenylalanine or tryptophan.

TRBV9,CASSADRADKNIQYF
TRBV30,CAWSLSGQNTEAFF
TRBV19,CASSIDSLAVYNEQFF
TRBV19,CASSSRDRGRRWREEQYF
TRBV2,CASRGLYNEQFF
TRBV18,CASSPQGQGANGAFF
TRBV6-1,CASSEDFDSYEQYF
TRBV4-3,CASSPHSGTGENYGYTF
TRBV28,CASSLGFPVNTIYF
TRBV9,CASSVSGGARNEQFF
TRBV25-1,CASSDPTGGDEKLFF
TRBV4-1,CASSQRRGLSYEQYF
TRBV18,CASSPRQGPYTEAFF
TRBV4-1,CASSWGLATDTQYF
TRBV21-1,CASIKGRQGNEKLFF
TRBV5-8,CASSLARTDTQYF
TRBV5-5,CASSADRNYGYTF
TRBV10-3,CAISVMSGRGTGELFF
TRBV28,CASSPFSDSTQYF
TRBV19,CASSIQNTGELFF
TRBV18,CASSLQRTGQNYEQYF
TRBV29-1,CSVLKPGQGNYGYTF
TRBV11-2,CASSFGTRETQYF
TRBV2,CASSGIANTEAFF
TRBV6-5,CASSTPGTPPHEQYF
TRBV18,CASSPDSVHGYTF
TRBV12-5,CASGLVTGSAHF
TRBV4-2,CASSQGLAATYNEQFF
TRBV5-6,CASYSDGREGDEQYF
TRBV2,CASSELAGGSTDTQYF
TRBV7-2,CASSLERPSDSEQYF
TRBV5-1,CASSLRTGGNYGYTF
TRBV5-1,CASSSFAGAGETQYF
TRBV2,CASGRESNRYGYTF
TRBV19,CASRPGQGPVGQYF
TRBV20-1,CSAVIKTQYF
TRBV5-1,CASSPRTGGFSYEQYF
TRBV4-1,CASSQAVNTEAFF
TRBV20-1,CSARNRTKQFF
TRBV5-1,CASSIAGLINYGYTF
TRBV5-4,CASSLVGASYEQYF
TRBV7-3,CASRLQGLSTDTQYF
TRBV5-1,CASSLREGDTIYF
TRBV19,CASKRDREAFF
TRBV6-2/TRBV6-3,CASSPQTNGFNEKLFF